Following are 25 T cell receptor beta chains from one sample sequenced in a study of CD8 T cells in ankylosing spondylitis. TCRdb itself ran the 5' RACE reads through MiXCR, one entry per CDR3 protein. The sample shows about 160,000 distinct CDR3 sequences, roughly 18% of them seen only once. Sequences were obtained from blood, either unsorted or a sorted T cell fraction (not recorded which). These receptors were taken from a male donor with ankylosing spondylitis or in good health (not recorded which).

This clonotype showed up just a few times. This sequence joins TRBV28 and TRBJ2-6, with a possible D match to TRBD2 (6 bases). This CDR3 has 18 residues. V dropped 2 bases and J dropped 2 bases, with 16 bases sitting between them. Germline V gene sequence: CDR1 MDHEN, CDR2 SYDVKM. The CDR3 nucleotides are TGTGCCAGCAGTTTAGGGACTGGAGGGAGACCTGGGGCCAACGTCCTGACTTTC. This gives the protein CASSLGTGGRPGANVLTF.

J is TRBJ2-7 and V is TRBV9, with D possibly being TRBD1 (6 bases). Germline V gene lookup returns CDR1 SGDLS and CDR2 YYNGEE. The V end was cut by 0 bases, the J end by 0 bases, with 13 bases between. The CDR3 contains 16 residues. The CDR3 DNA is TGTGCCAGCAGCGTAGGAGGACAGCCTTTCTCCTACGAGCAGTACTTC. Translation: CASSVGGQPFSYEQYF. The full variable domain, with the rest looked up from reference TRBV9 and TRBJ2-7, is DSGVTQTPKHLITATGQRVTLRCSPRSGDLSVYWYQQSLDQGLQFLIQYYNGEERAKGNILERFSAQQFPDLHSELNLSSLELGDSALYFCASSVGGQPFSYEQYFGPGTRLTVT.

The chain links TRBV20-1 to TRBJ1-5; D uncertain. With 0 bases removed from V and 10 bases from J, the gap between germline ends came to 7 bases. The CDR3 length is 11 residues. Germline V gene sequence: CDR1 DFQATT, CDR2 SNEGSKA (reference sequence). The CDR3 nucleotides read TGCAGTGCTAGAGAGAGGGAACCCCAGCATTTT. This encodes CSAREREPQHF.

This clonotype has a count of ten or more. The J gene is TRBJ1-5, the V gene TRBV12-3 or TRBV12-4; the D gene is possibly TRBD1 (5 bases). V shed 2 bases and J shed 4 bases, with 12 bases lying between them. This CDR3 has 15 amino acids. The CDR3 spells CASSLKGIGNQPQHF. CDR3 sequence (DNA): TGTGCCAGCAGTTTAAAGGGGATAGGTAATCAGCCCCAGCATTTT.

This clonotype came up many times. The genes are TRBV5-1 and TRBJ1-2, with 10 bases identical to TRBD1. The CDR3 has 14 amino acids. Germline CDR1 reads SGHRS; CDR2 reads YFSETQ. Losses at the gene ends were 2 bases for V and 6 bases for J; bases not matched to a gene: 4. Here the CDR3 reads CASSLPGTGDGYTF. CDR3 in DNA: TGCGCCAGCAGCTTACCCGGGACAGGGGATGGCTACACCTTC.

In its sample, this clonotype was seen many times. CDR3 protein: CATLDSYEQYF. Here the CDR3 DNA reads TGTGCCACACTCGATTCCTACGAGCAGTACTTC. This chain connects TRBV27 to TRBJ2-7, with D unresolved. The CDR3 totals 11 residues. Germline V gene data show CDR1 as MNHEY and CDR2 as SMNVEV (reference sequence). The germline V and J ends were trimmed by 10 bases and 1 base, with 8 bases remaining between them.

V is TRBV7-2 and J is TRBJ2-1, with D maybe TRBD1 (5 bases). Trimming took 5 bases from V and 6 from J, leaving 17 bases between them. The CDR3 has 15 residues. Germline-derived CDR1 and CDR2 are SGHTA and FQGNSA. The CDR3 DNA is TGTGCCAGCAGCCCCGCCATGGTAGGGGTCAATGAGCAGTTCTTC. Translating it yields CASSPAMVGVNEQFF.

This chain joins TRBV7-2 and TRBJ2-3; maybe TRBD2 (5 bases). V gave up 1 base and J gave up 13 bases, with 15 bases separating them. There are 13 residues in the CDR3. Per the germline V gene, CDR1 is SGHTA and CDR2 is FQGNSA. The DNA of the CDR3 is TGTGCCAGCAGCTTAGGCGAACTGGGAGTGAAGTATTTT. This translates into CASSLGELGVKYF. Based on the CDR3 plus reference TRBV7-2 and TRBJ2-3, the full variable domain is GAGVSQSPSNKVTEKGKDVELRCDPISGHTALYWYRQSLGQGLEFLIYFQGNSAPDKSGLPSDRFSAERTGGSVSTLTIQRTQQEDSAVYLCASSLGELGVKYFGPGTRLTVL.

This clonotype has a handful of counts. The V call is TRBV5-1, the J call TRBJ2-3; D uncertain. V shed 4 bases and J shed 4 bases, with 10 bases lying between them. In germline, CDR1 is SGHRS, CDR2 YFSETQ. CDR3 length: 13 residues. The CDR3 sequence: CASSAVISDTQYF. Written as DNA, the CDR3 is TGCGCCAGCAGCGCAGTTATCTCAGATACGCAGTATTTT.

The sample holds many counts of this clonotype. The chain couples TRBV10-3 to TRBJ2-2; the D gene is possibly TRBD2 (5 bases). The CDR3 consists of 15 residues. With 0 bases removed from V and 5 bases from J, the gap between germline ends came to 10 bases. From germline, CDR1 is ENHRY and CDR2 SYGVKD. The CDR3 DNA reads as TGTGCCATCAGTGAGTCGGGGAGAGGGACCGGGGAGCTGTTTTTT. It encodes CAISESGRGTGELFF.

This clonotype was observed a few times. The chain couples TRBV20-1 to TRBJ1-1, with 7 bases identical to TRBD1. CDR3 length equals 17 residues. V lost 2 bases to trimming and J lost 0 bases; unmatched junction nucleotides: 12. The V gene's germline CDR1 is DFQATT and CDR2 SNEGSKA (reference sequence). The CDR3 is CSARPTGAGLMNTEAFF. CDR3 DNA sequence: TGCAGTGCTAGACCTACAGGGGCAGGACTTATGAACACTGAAGCTTTCTTT.

CDR3 bases: TGTGCCAGCAGCTTGAACTGGGCGCCTAACACTGAAGCTTTCTTT. Amino acid sequence: CASSLNWAPNTEAFF. The V gene is TRBV5-4, the J gene TRBJ1-1; no clear D gene. Germline assignment: CDR1 SGHNT and CDR2 YYREEE (reference sequence). V lost 1 base, J lost 2 bases, and 12 bases lay in between. This CDR3 region has 15 residues.

This clonotype was counted ten times or more. The rearrangement links TRBV11-2 to TRBJ2-7, with D perhaps assigned TRBD1 or TRBD2 (5 bases each). Trimming removed 3 bases from V and 5 bases from J, with 14 bases in between. The CDR3 sequence is 14 residues long. Germline V gives CDR1 SGHAT, CDR2 FQNNGV. The CDR3 sequence: CASSLGQGSDEQYF. Written as DNA, the CDR3 is TGTGCCAGCAGCTTGGGGCAGGGTAGCGACGAGCAGTACTTC.

This chain links TRBV28 with TRBJ2-5; D is possibly TRBD2 (5 bases). The CDR3 sequence is 14 residues long. V lost 5 bases to trimming and J lost 4 bases, with 14 bases between them. The germline gives CDR1 MDHEN, CDR2 SYDVKM. The CDR3 loop reads CASSVMRGIETQYF. CDR3 sequence (DNA): TGTGCCAGCAGTGTTATGCGAGGGATAGAGACCCAGTACTTC. The full variable domain, with the rest looked up from reference TRBV28 and TRBJ2-5, is DVKVTQSSRYLVKRTGEKVFLECVQDMDHENMFWYRQDPGLGLRLIYFSYDVKMKEKGDIPEGYSVSREKKERFSLILESASTNQTSMYLCASSVMRGIETQYFGPGTRLLVL.

This clonotype turned up a few times. The chain couples TRBV5-1 to TRBJ2-2; tentative D call: TRBD1 (5 bases). With 0 bases removed from V and 6 bases from J, the gap between germline ends came to 12 bases. From germline, CDR1 is SGHRS and CDR2 YFSETQ. The CDR3 spans 15 residues. DNA for the CDR3: TGCGCCAGCAGCTTGGATAAGGGGCGCGCCGGGGAGCTGTTTTTT. It specifies CASSLDKGRAGELFF.

This clonotype was observed a handful of times. The chain combines TRBV5-1 with TRBJ2-2; D is unresolved. The germline gives CDR1 SGHRS, CDR2 YFSETQ. Trimming removed 0 bases at V and 0 bases at J, with 9 bases between. The CDR3 has 16 residues. The CDR3 protein is CASSLAAAANTGELFF. The CDR3 region has the DNA TGCGCCAGCAGCTTGGCAGCAGCCGCGAACACCGGGGAGCTGTTTTTT.

This clonotype was observed many times. The V and J genes are TRBV20-1 and TRBJ1-4; 7 bases are shared with TRBD1. V shed 0 bases and J 2 bases; nucleotides not matched to a gene: 9. The CDR3 sequence is 17 residues long. Per the germline V gene, CDR1 is DFQATT and CDR2 is SNEGSKA (reference sequence). The chain's CDR3 is CSARDPGQGGTNEKLFF. CDR3 in DNA: TGCAGTGCTAGAGATCCGGGCCAAGGGGGCACTAATGAAAAACTGTTTTTT.

This chain joins TRBV3-1 and TRBJ1-1; possible D gene TRBD1, 6 bases. V was shortened by 4 bases and J by 8 bases, with 11 bases between the two germline ends. The CDR3 runs to 12 residues. Germline lookup yields CDR1 LGHDT and CDR2 YNNKEL (reference sequence). CDR3 in DNA: TGTGCCAGCAGCCTCCGGACAGTCGAAGCTTTCTTT. This codes for CASSLRTVEAFF.

This clonotype was detected many times. This sequence joins TRBV10-2 and TRBJ2-7; D ambiguous. Trimming cost V 5 bases and J 7 bases, with 9 bases left between them. The CDR3 has 11 residues. Looked up from germline, CDR1 is WSHSY and CDR2 is SAAADI. The CDR3 is CASSISHEQYF. The CDR3, as DNA: TGCGCCAGCAGTATAAGTCATGAGCAGTACTTC.

In this sample, this clonotype turned up many times. The junction differs from germline at one of its ends, possibly a read error. This chain uses TRBV27 with TRBJ1-6; D ambiguous. Germline CDR1 and CDR2: MNHEY and SMNVEV (reference sequence). This CDR3 region has 16 residues. The CDR3 protein is CASSLRSSAYTSPLHF. As DNA, the CDR3 is TGTGCCAGCAGTTTACGGTCCAGTGCTTATACTTCACCCCTCCACTTT.

This clonotype was counted only a few times. This chain connects TRBV2 to TRBJ2-7; no clear D gene. This CDR3 is built from 13 residues. The germline CDR1 and CDR2 sequences are SNHLY and FYNNEI. Trimming took 5 bases from V and 0 from J, leaving 8 bases between them. CDR3 in amino acids: CASSPESSYEQYF. The CDR3 region has the DNA TGTGCCAGCAGTCCAGAGAGCTCCTACGAGCAGTACTTC.

Here the CDR3 reads CASSEGWRETYNEQFF. CDR3 in DNA: TGCGCCAGCAGCGAGGGATGGCGGGAAACCTACAATGAGCAGTTCTTC. The chain uses TRBV5-1 and TRBJ2-1, with D perhaps TRBD2 (6 bases). The V end was cut by 4 bases, the J end by 2 bases, with 16 bases between. Germline V gene sequence: CDR1 SGHRS, CDR2 YFSETQ. The CDR3 spans 16 residues. Full variable domain (missing parts from reference TRBV5-1 and TRBJ2-1): KAGVTQTPRYLIKTRGQQVTLSCSPISGHRSVSWYQQTPGQGLQFLFEYFSETQRNKGNFPGRFSGRQFSNSRSEMNVSTLELGDSALYLCASSEGWRETYNEQFFGPGTRLTVL.

This clonotype was counted only a few times. The rearrangement uses TRBV7-8 and TRBJ2-3; weak D call: TRBD1 (6 bases). V was trimmed by 2 bases and J by 4 bases, leaving 19 bases between them. The CDR3 is made up of 17 amino acids. The germline CDR1 and CDR2 sequences are SGHVS and FQNEAQ. As DNA, the CDR3 is TGTGCCAGCAGCTTAATGGCAGGGCAGGGGTTTGCAGATACGCAGTATTTT. Protein: CASSLMAGQGFADTQYF.

About this clonotype itself: Just one base apart from a much larger clone, this may be a read error. The V call is TRBV5-1, the J call TRBJ2-3; D is possibly TRBD2 (5 bases). The CDR3 consists of 14 residues. Germline CDR1 SGHRS, CDR2 YFSETQ. The CDR3 loop reads CTSSLEAREDTQYF. The CDR3 DNA follows: TGCACCAGCAGCTTGGAGGCCCGCGAAGATACGCAGTATTTT.

The rearrangement links TRBV20-1 to TRBJ2-5; 7 positions match TRBD2. Germline V gene data show CDR1 as DFQATT and CDR2 as SNEGSKA (reference sequence). The CDR3 length is 13 residues. The ends lost 1 base at V and 5 bases at J; junction bases unmatched: 4. CDR3 coding DNA: TGCAGTGCTAGAGGGGGACTATCGGAGACCCAGTACTTC. Translating it yields CSARGGLSETQYF.